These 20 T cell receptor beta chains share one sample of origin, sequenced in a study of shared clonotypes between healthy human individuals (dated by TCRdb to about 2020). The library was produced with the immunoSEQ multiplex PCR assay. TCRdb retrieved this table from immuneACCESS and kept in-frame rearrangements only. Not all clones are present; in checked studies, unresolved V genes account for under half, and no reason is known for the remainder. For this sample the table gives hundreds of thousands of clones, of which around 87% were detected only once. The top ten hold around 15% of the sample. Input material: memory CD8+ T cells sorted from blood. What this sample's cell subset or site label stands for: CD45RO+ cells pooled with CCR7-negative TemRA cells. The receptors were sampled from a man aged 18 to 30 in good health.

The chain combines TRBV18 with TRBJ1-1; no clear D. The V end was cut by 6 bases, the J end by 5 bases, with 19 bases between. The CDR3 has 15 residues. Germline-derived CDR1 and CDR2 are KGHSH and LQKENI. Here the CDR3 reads CASSYYDRLSTEAFF. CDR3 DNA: TGTGCCAGCTCCTATTATGACCGACTCAGTACTGAAGCTTTCTTT.

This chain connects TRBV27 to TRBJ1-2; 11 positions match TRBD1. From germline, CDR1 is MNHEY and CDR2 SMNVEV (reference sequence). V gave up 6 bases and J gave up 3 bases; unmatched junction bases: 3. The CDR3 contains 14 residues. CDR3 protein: CASSLDRGHYGYTF. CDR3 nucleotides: TGTGCCAGCAGCCTGGACAGGGGGCACTATGGCTACACCTTC.

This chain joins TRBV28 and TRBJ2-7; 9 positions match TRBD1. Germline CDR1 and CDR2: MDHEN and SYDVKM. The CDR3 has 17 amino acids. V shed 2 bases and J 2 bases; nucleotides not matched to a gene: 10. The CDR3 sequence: CASSLPPRDRDPYEQYF. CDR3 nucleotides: TGTGCCAGCAGTTTACCCCCCCGGGACAGGGACCCCTACGAGCAGTACTTC.

CDR3 sequence: CASSQGTSLGETQYF. CDR3 DNA sequence: TGCGCCAGCAGCCAAGGGACTAGTTTGGGAGAGACCCAGTACTTC. The rearrangement uses TRBV4-1 and TRBJ2-5, with 7 bases matching TRBD2. With 1 base clipped from V and 4 bases from J, the junction kept 6 bases outside the gene matches. The length of the CDR3 is 15 residues. Per germline, CDR1 MGHRA and CDR2 YSYEKL.

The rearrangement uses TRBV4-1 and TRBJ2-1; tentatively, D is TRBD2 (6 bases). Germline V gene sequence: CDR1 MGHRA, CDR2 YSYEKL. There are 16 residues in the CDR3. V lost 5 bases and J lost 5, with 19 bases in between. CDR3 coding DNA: TGCGCCAGCAGCTGGATAACGGCTAGCGAACACAATGAGCAGTTCTTC. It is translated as CASSWITASEHNEQFF.

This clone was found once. The CDR3 sequence is CASSLTTGRNTEAFF. In DNA form, the CDR3 reads TGTGCCAGCAGCTTGACCACAGGGAGGAACACTGAAGCTTTCTTT. The rearrangement links TRBV5-4 to TRBJ1-1; the D gene is possibly TRBD1 (6 bases). The CDR3 consists of 15 residues. Trimming took off 1 base at V and 1 base at J, with 11 bases between the two ends. Germline values: CDR1 SGHNT, CDR2 YYREEE (reference sequence).

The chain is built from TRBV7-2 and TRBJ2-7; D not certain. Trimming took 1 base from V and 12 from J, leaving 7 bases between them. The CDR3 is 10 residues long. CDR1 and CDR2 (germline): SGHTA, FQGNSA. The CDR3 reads CASSLGVLYF. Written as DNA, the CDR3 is TGTGCCAGCAGCTTAGGGGTTTTGTACTTC. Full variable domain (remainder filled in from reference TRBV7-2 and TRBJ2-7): GAGVSQSPSNKVTEKGKDVELRCDPISGHTALYWYRQSLGQGLEFLIYFQGNSAPDKSGLPSDRFSAERTGGSVSTLTIQRTQQEDSAVYLCASSLGVLYFGPGTRLTVT.

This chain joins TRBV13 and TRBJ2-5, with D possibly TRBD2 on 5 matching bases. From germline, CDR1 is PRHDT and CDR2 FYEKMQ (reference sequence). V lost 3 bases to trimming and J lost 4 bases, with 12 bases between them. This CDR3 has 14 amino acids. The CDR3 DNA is TGTGCCAGCAGCTTCCACGTCGGGGTAGAGACCCAGTACTTC. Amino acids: CASSFHVGVETQYF.

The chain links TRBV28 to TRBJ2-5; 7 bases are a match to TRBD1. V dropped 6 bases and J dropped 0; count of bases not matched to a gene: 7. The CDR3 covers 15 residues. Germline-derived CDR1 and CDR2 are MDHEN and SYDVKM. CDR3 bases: TGTGCCAGCAGCCAGACAGGGAAGTACCAAGAGACCCAGTACTTC. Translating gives CASSQTGKYQETQYF.

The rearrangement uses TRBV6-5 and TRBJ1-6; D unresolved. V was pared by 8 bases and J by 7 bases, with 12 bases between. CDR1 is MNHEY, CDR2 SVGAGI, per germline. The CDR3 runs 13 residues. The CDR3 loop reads CASGPLLNSPLHF. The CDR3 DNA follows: TGTGCCAGCGGTCCCCTGCTGAATTCACCCCTCCACTTT.

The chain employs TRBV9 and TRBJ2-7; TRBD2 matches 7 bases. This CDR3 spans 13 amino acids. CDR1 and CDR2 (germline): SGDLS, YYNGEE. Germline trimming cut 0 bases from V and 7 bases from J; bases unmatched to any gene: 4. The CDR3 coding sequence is TGTGCCAGCAGCGTAGACGGAGCGGGGGAGCAGTACTTC. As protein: CASSVDGAGEQYF.

The CDR3 protein is CASSLKDRGGYTF. In nucleotides, the CDR3 is TGCGCCAGCAGCTTGAAGGACAGGGGTGGCTACACCTTC. The chain recombines TRBV5-1 with TRBJ1-2, with TRBD1 matching over 9 bases. V shed 1 base and J 7 bases; nucleotides not matched to a gene: 2. Germline values: CDR1 SGHRS, CDR2 YFSETQ. This CDR3 region has 13 residues.

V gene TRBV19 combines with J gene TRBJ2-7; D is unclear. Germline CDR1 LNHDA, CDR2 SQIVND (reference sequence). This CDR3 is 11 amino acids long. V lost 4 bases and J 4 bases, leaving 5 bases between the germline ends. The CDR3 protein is CASSSTYEQYF. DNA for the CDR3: TGTGCCAGTAGTAGTACATACGAGCAGTACTTC. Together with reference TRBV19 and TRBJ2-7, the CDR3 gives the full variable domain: DGGITQSPKYLFRKEGQNVTLSCEQNLNHDAMYWYRQDPGQGLRLIYYSQIVNDFQKGDIAEGYSVSREKKESFPLTVTSAQKNPTAFYLCASSSTYEQYFGPGTRLTVT.

CDR3 bases: TGTGCCAGCAGTTGGACAGGGGGAAGCACAGATACGCAGTATTTT. Translation gives CASSWTGGSTDTQYF. This chain links TRBV11-2 with TRBJ2-3, with 10 positions matching TRBD1. V was clipped by 6 bases and J by 0 bases; unmatched bases: 3. The germline V gene has CDR1 SGHAT and CDR2 FQNNGV. The CDR3 contains 15 residues. The complete variable domain, with remaining parts taken from reference TRBV11-2 and TRBJ2-3, reads EAGVAQSPRYKIIEKRQSVAFWCNPISGHATLYWYQQILGQGPKLLIQFQNNGVVDDSQLPKDRFSAERLKGVDSTLKIQPAKLEDSAVYLCASSWTGGSTDTQYFGPGTRLTVL.

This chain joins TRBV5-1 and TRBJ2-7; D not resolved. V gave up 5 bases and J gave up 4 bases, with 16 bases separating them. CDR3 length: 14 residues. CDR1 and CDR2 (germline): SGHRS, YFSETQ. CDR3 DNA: TGCGCCAGCAGTCCCGACACCTTGGGGTACGAGCAGTACTTC. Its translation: CASSPDTLGYEQYF.

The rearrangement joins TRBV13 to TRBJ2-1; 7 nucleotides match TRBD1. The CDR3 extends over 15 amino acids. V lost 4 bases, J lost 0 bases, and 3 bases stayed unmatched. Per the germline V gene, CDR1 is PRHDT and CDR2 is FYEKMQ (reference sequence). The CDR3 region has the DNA TGTGCCAGCAGCTCCTGGGACAGCTCCTACAATGAGCAGTTCTTC. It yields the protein CASSSWDSSYNEQFF.

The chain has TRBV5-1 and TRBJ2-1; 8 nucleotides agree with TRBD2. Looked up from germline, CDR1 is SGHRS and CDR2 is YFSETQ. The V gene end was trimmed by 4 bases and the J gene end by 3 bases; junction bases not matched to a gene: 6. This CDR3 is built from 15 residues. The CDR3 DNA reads TGCGCCAGCAGCCCGAGCGGGGGAAGCTACAATGAGCAGTTCTTC. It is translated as CASSPSGGSYNEQFF.

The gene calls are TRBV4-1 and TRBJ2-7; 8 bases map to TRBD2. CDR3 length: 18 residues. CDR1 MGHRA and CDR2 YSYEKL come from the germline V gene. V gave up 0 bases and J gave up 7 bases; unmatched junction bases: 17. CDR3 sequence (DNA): TGCGCCAGCAGCCAAGATGCGAGCCTGGGGAGCGGGAGTGATGAGCAGTACTTC. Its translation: CASSQDASLGSGSDEQYF.

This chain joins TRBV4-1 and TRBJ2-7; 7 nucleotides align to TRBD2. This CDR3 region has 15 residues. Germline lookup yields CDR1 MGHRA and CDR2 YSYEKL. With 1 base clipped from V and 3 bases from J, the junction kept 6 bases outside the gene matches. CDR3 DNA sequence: TGCGCCAGCAGCCAAGCGGGGGGAAGGGTCTACGAGCAGTACTTC. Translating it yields CASSQAGGRVYEQYF.

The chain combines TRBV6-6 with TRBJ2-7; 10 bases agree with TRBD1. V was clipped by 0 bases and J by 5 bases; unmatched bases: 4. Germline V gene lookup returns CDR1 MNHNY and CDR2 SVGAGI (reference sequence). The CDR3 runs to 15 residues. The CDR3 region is CASSYSDGTGDEQYF. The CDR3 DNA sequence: TGTGCCAGCAGTTACTCCGACGGGACAGGGGACGAGCAGTACTTC.